The T cell receptor beta chain under discussion was sequenced for a study of shared clonotypes between healthy human individuals. Subsets obtained from CD4+ cells comprised CD45RA+ naive and CD45RA-negative memory cells. The repertoire was sequenced with immunoSEQ multiplex PCR; TCRdb's copy has only in-frame clones and lacks some. The sample consists of over a million clones, more than 60% of them appearing once. Germline V gene sequence: CDR1 SGHNT, CDR2 YYREEE (reference sequence). Trimming removed 3 bases from V and 7 bases from J, with 13 bases in between. The CDR3 totals 13 residues. Many counts were recorded for this clone.

The rearrangement uses TRBV5-4 and TRBJ1-2; D not resolved. The source material was memory CD4+ T cells sorted from blood. Subset noted: CD45RA-negative fraction. This TCR was recovered from a man younger than 35 in good health. The CDR3 coding sequence is TGTGCCAGCAGCTCAAGATCTAGTCGTGGCTACACCTTC. Translation: CASSSRSSRGYTF.